This T cell receptor (beta chain) was retrieved from a study of shared clonotypes between healthy human individuals. When replicate PCRs were run on sorted subsets, they used 200 ng DNA, tens of thousands of T cell genomes. Sequencing was performed with immunoSEQ multiplex PCR; in TCRdb, only in-frame clones are kept and a portion is missing. In the table there are some 580,000 clones, about 97% of which are singletons. This TCR came from a woman in her twenties or thirties in good health. The sample taken for sequencing was naive CD4+ T cells sorted from blood. As to subset: CD45RA+ positively selected.

CDR3 in DNA: TGTGCCACTGACAGGGAATGGGAATCACCCCTCCACTTT. Amino acid sequence: CATDREWESPLHF. V and J are TRBV2 and TRBJ1-6, with 7 bases lining up with TRBD1. J gave up 10 bases and V 10 bases, and 10 bases lay outside the gene matches. CDR3 size: 13 residues. Germline CDR1 and CDR2: SNHLY and FYNNEI.